The 30 T cell receptor beta chains below all came from one sample that was sequenced in a study of blood T cell repertoires in COVID-19. The method was immunoSEQ multiplex PCR; TCRdb's version includes in-frame clones alone and lacks a portion of them. This table holds about 360,000 clones, more than 85% found once. The material sequenced was peripheral blood. Source of these receptors: a human donor in a cohort sampled during active COVID-19.

The V and J genes are TRBV29-1 and TRBJ2-7; TRBD1 might be the D (8 bases). V was shortened by 6 bases and J by 5 bases, with 29 bases between the two germline ends. The CDR3 extends over 17 amino acids. CDR1 and CDR2 from the germline V gene are SQVTM and ANQGSEA. The CDR3 DNA reads TGCAGCGTAGGACGGGGGGCAGCCGGGACAGGAGTACACGAGCAGTACTTC. Translated, it gives CSVGRGAAGTGVHEQYF.

This clone was detected once. The CDR3 loop is CASSLPGLAGGLSDTQYF. The CDR3 DNA sequence: TGTGCCAGCAGTCTACCAGGACTAGCGGGGGGGCTGTCAGATACGCAGTATTTT. This sequence joins TRBV6-6 and TRBJ2-3; TRBD2 aligns across 15 bases. The trim removed 5 bases at V and 4 bases at J, leaving 10 bases unmatched. From germline, CDR1 is MNHNY and CDR2 SVGAGI (reference sequence). The CDR3 is made up of 18 amino acids.

The rearrangement uses TRBV5-8 and TRBJ2-2; TRBD1 matches 7 bases. The CDR3 totals 16 residues. Unmatched junction bases numbered 10, after V lost 3 bases and J lost 5 bases. Germline-derived CDR1 and CDR2 are SGHTS and YDEGEE. The CDR3 bases are TGTGCCAGCAGCTCCGGGACAGCGAAGAGTACCGGGGAGCTGTTTTTT. Its protein is CASSSGTAKSTGELFF.

The rearrangement uses TRBV19 and TRBJ2-1; 7 bases match TRBD2. V shed 8 bases and J 6 bases; nucleotides not matched to a gene: 16. The germline V gene has CDR1 LNHDA and CDR2 SQIVND (reference sequence). The CDR3 totals 16 residues. Here the CDR3 DNA reads TGTGCCAGTTTTAACCCTCTAGCGGAGAGTCCCAATGAGCAGTTCTTC. Translating it yields CASFNPLAESPNEQFF.

The chain couples TRBV28 to TRBJ1-1; D remains ambiguous. Per the germline V gene, CDR1 is MDHEN and CDR2 is SYDVKM. The CDR3 has 14 residues. V was clipped by 2 bases and J by 2 bases, with 9 bases between them. The CDR3 loop reads CASSLKITNTEAFF. In nucleotides, the CDR3 is TGTGCCAGCAGTTTAAAGATTACAAACACTGAAGCTTTCTTT.

The rearrangement uses TRBV2 and TRBJ2-3; D is possibly TRBD2 (6 bases). Germline V gene data show CDR1 as SNHLY and CDR2 as FYNNEI. Between the trimmed V and J ends, which lost 3 bases and 3 bases, there was a span of 7 bases. The CDR3 length is 13 residues. The CDR3 protein is CASSDRGTDTQYF. The CDR3 region has the DNA TGTGCCAGCAGTGACCGGGGGACAGATACGCAGTATTTT.

V and J are TRBV13 and TRBJ2-2, with D possibly being TRBD1 (6 bases). The CDR3 is 15 amino acids. V was clipped by 2 bases and J by 3 bases, with 10 bases between them. The germline V gene encodes CDR1 PRHDT and CDR2 FYEKMQ (reference sequence). CDR3: CASSLQGHYTGELFF. The CDR3 DNA reads as TGTGCCAGCAGCTTACAGGGGCACTACACCGGGGAGCTGTTTTTT.

This clone came up a few times. The rearrangement uses TRBV4-1 and TRBJ1-2; a weak D match, TRBD1 (6 bases). Germline CDR1 MGHRA, CDR2 YSYEKL. Trimming cost V 0 bases and J 3 bases, with 17 bases left between them. The CDR3 runs 17 residues. CDR3 protein: CASSQDYLATGYYGYTF. CDR3 DNA sequence: TGCGCCAGCAGCCAAGATTATCTGGCTACAGGGTACTATGGCTACACCTTC.

The J gene is TRBJ2-5, the V gene TRBV7-9; D ambiguous. Trimming removed 5 bases at V and 7 bases at J, with 14 bases between. The germline gives CDR1 SEHNR, CDR2 FQNEAQ (reference sequence). This CDR3 comprises 13 residues. The CDR3 here is CASSPWSGGTQYF. In nucleotides, the CDR3 is TGTGCCAGCAGCCCATGGTCAGGTGGGACCCAGTACTTC.

This clone was detected once. The V and J genes are TRBV29-1 and TRBJ2-5, with 8 bases matching TRBD1. V lost 6 bases and J lost 5; bases outside the gene matches: 8. Germline CDR1 reads SQVTM; CDR2 reads ANQGSEA. The CDR3 is 13 amino acids. CDR3 nucleotides: TGCAGCGTCGTGACAGGGGAAAGGGAGACCCAGTACTTC. Its translation: CSVVTGERETQYF. Full variable domain (missing parts from reference TRBV29-1 and TRBJ2-5): SAVISQKPSRDICQRGTSLTIQCQVDSQVTMMFWYRQQPGQSLTLIATANQGSEATYESGFVIDKFPISRPNLTFSTLTVSNMSPEDSSIYLCSVVTGERETQYFGPGTRLLVL.

The chain employs TRBV5-1 and TRBJ2-1; the match to TRBD2 covers 8 bases. Germline V gives CDR1 SGHRS, CDR2 YFSETQ. J lost 6 bases, V lost 0 bases, and 5 bases had no gene match. This CDR3 is 15 amino acids long. DNA of the CDR3: TGCGCCAGCAGCTTGGCCAGCGGGAGTATCAATGAGCAGTTCTTC. Protein sequence: CASSLASGSINEQFF.

The chain recombines TRBV18 with TRBJ1-3, with D possibly matching TRBD1 (6 bases). V was clipped by 2 bases and J by 4 bases, with 15 bases between them. CDR1 KGHSH and CDR2 LQKENI come from the germline V gene. This CDR3 contains 16 residues. CDR3 region: CASSPKAGAAGNTIYF. The CDR3 DNA sequence: TGTGCCAGCTCACCAAAGGCAGGGGCGGCAGGAAACACCATATATTTT.

The J gene is TRBJ1-5, the V gene TRBV19; 8 nucleotides align to TRBD1. Losses at the gene ends were 4 bases for V and 7 bases for J; bases not matched to a gene: 15. The CDR3 length is 17 residues. Looked up from germline, CDR1 is LNHDA and CDR2 is SQIVND (reference sequence). The CDR3 nucleotides are TGTGCCAGTAGTACCGCCCCCAGGACAGGGTATGGGCAGCCCCAGCATTTT. This sequence encodes CASSTAPRTGYGQPQHF.

The chain carries TRBV9 and TRBJ1-3; D gene ambiguous. There are 14 residues in the CDR3. The ends were cut back, 4 bases at V and 4 bases at J, with 12 bases in the middle. Looked up from germline, CDR1 is SGDLS and CDR2 is YYNGEE. CDR3 amino acids: CASSFESSGNTIYF. The CDR3 nucleotides are TGTGCCAGCAGCTTTGAAAGCTCAGGAAACACCATATATTTT.

This chain connects TRBV14 to TRBJ2-1; perhaps TRBD1 as D (5 bases). CDR3 length: 15 amino acids. Per the germline V gene, CDR1 is SGHDN and CDR2 is FVKESK. V was pared by 1 base and J by 4 bases, with 11 bases between. The CDR3 protein is CASSQVGQQYNEQFF. The CDR3 DNA sequence: TGTGCCAGCAGCCAAGTCGGACAACAATACAATGAGCAGTTCTTC.

This clone was detected a few times. CDR3 bases: TGTGCCAGCAGCGTATCAGGGGGCGGATCACCCCTCCACTTT. The encoded protein is CASSVSGGGSPLHF. The chain joins TRBV9 to TRBJ1-6, with 8 positions matching TRBD1. V was pared by 1 base and J by 10 bases, with 4 bases of the junction left unmatched. Germline values: CDR1 SGDLS, CDR2 YYNGEE. The CDR3 consists of 14 residues. Full variable domain (outside the CDR3, taken from reference TRBV9 and TRBJ1-6): DSGVTQTPKHLITATGQRVTLRCSPRSGDLSVYWYQQSLDQGLQFLIQYYNGEERAKGNILERFSAQQFPDLHSELNLSSLELGDSALYFCASSVSGGGSPLHFGNGTRLTVT.

This sequence joins TRBV4-2 and TRBJ2-7, with TRBD2 identical over 8 bases. Germline V gives CDR1 LGHNA, CDR2 YNFKEQ. V lost 4 bases, J lost 3 bases, and 8 bases stayed unmatched. The CDR3 spans 15 residues. The CDR3 protein is CASSPGLADNYEQYF. Written as DNA, the CDR3 is TGTGCCAGCAGCCCCGGACTAGCTGACAACTACGAGCAGTACTTC.

The rearrangement uses TRBV28 and TRBJ1-1, with TRBD1 as a possible D gene (6 bases). In germline, CDR1 is MDHEN, CDR2 SYDVKM. The V and J ends lost 6 bases and 5 bases respectively, with 19 bases between them. The length of the CDR3 is 15 residues. As DNA, the CDR3 is TGTGCCAGCAGCCAGAAACAGGGTAGATCAACTGAAGCTTTCTTT. Protein product: CASSQKQGRSTEAFF.

The chain recombines TRBV4-1 with TRBJ1-4, with D possibly TRBD1 on 6 matching bases. Trimming pared 4 bases from V and 1 base from J, leaving 10 bases between. The CDR3 totals 15 residues. CDR1 is MGHRA and CDR2 is YSYEKL in the germline V gene. DNA for the CDR3: TGCGCCAGCAGCCTCACAGGGCTAACTAATGAAAAACTGTTTTTT. Translated, it gives CASSLTGLTNEKLFF.

V gene TRBV28 combines with J gene TRBJ2-7; 10 bases are shared with TRBD1. CDR1 and CDR2 (germline): MDHEN, SYDVKM. V dropped 2 bases and J dropped 4; count of bases not matched to a gene: 11. This CDR3 region has 17 residues. CDR3 in amino acids: CASSLVLFGTGDYEQYF. In DNA, the CDR3 is TGTGCCAGCAGTTTAGTTCTTTTCGGGACAGGGGATTACGAGCAGTACTTC.

The chain joins TRBV27 to TRBJ2-2, with D possibly being TRBD2 (5 bases). The CDR3 loop spans 14 amino acids. Trimming removed 8 bases at V and 1 base at J, with 11 bases between. The germline CDR1 and CDR2 sequences are MNHEY and SMNVEV (reference sequence). The CDR3 bases are TGTGCCAGCGGTTACGGGATGAACACCGGGGAGCTGTTTTTT. Translating gives CASGYGMNTGELFF.

The chain joins TRBV3-1 (or the pseudogene TRBV3-2) to TRBJ2-7; perhaps TRBD2 as D (6 bases). The CDR3 is 14 amino acids. V gave up 2 bases and J gave up 2 bases, with 10 bases separating them. Germline loops: CDR1 LGHDT, CDR2 YNNKEL (reference sequence). CDR3 bases: TGTGCCAGCAGCCAAAGGGGCGGGGCCTACGAGCAGTACTTC. Amino acid sequence: CASSQRGGAYEQYF.

This clone showed up just once. This chain links TRBV6-5 with TRBJ1-1; a weak D match, TRBD1 (6 bases). V shed 10 bases and J shed 6 bases, with 18 bases lying between them. The CDR3 is made up of 13 amino acids. CDR1 is MNHEY, CDR2 SVGAGI, per germline. CDR3 DNA sequence: TGTGCCACCCTAAAAAGGGGGTACGCTGAAGCTTTCTTT. The encoded protein is CATLKRGYAEAFF.

This chain uses TRBV5-1 with TRBJ1-4, with TRBD1 matching over 8 bases. The CDR3 is 15 residues long. The ends lost 2 bases at V and 8 bases at J; junction bases unmatched: 8. Germline CDR1 and CDR2: SGHRS and YFSETQ. The CDR3 loop reads CASSLGDRGREKLFF. CDR3 DNA sequence: TGCGCCAGCAGCTTAGGTGACAGGGGAAGGGAAAAACTGTTTTTT.

This chain joins TRBV13 and TRBJ2-7, with D maybe TRBD1 (7 bases). V lost 6 bases, J lost 6 bases, and 15 bases lay in between. The CDR3 consists of 13 residues. Germline values: CDR1 PRHDT, CDR2 FYEKMQ (reference sequence). In DNA form, the CDR3 reads TGTGCCAGCAGACTCCCAGGGGGAGGCGAGCAGTACTTC. Residues: CASRLPGGGEQYF.

The rearrangement joins TRBV20-1 to TRBJ2-3, with D hard to call. The germline V gene encodes CDR1 DFQATT and CDR2 SNEGSKA (reference sequence). The CDR3 is 11 amino acids. CDR3 amino acids: CSALRSDTQYF. CDR3 coding DNA: TGCAGCGCTCTAAGATCGGATACGCAGTATTTT.

The genes are TRBV28 and TRBJ1-4, with TRBD1 matching over 10 bases. Losses at the gene ends were 6 bases for V and 4 bases for J; bases not matched to a gene: 5. Germline CDR1 reads MDHEN; CDR2 reads SYDVKM. The CDR3 has 15 amino acids. The CDR3 DNA reads as TGTGCCAGCAGATTCGGGACAGGGGATAATGAAAAACTGTTTTTT. Its protein product is CASRFGTGDNEKLFF.

In this sample, this clone turned up once. This rearrangement joins TRBV11-2 to TRBJ1-1, with TRBD1 matching over 7 bases. The CDR3 extends over 14 amino acids. J gave up 5 bases and V 4 bases, and 7 bases lay outside the gene matches. Germline lookup yields CDR1 SGHAT and CDR2 FQNNGV. The CDR3 is CASSSRQGGTEAFF. The CDR3 region has the DNA TGTGCCAGCAGCTCCAGACAGGGTGGGACTGAAGCTTTCTTT. The full variable domain, its missing parts supplied by reference TRBV11-2 and TRBJ1-1, is EAGVAQSPRYKIIEKRQSVAFWCNPISGHATLYWYQQILGQGPKLLIQFQNNGVVDDSQLPKDRFSAERLKGVDSTLKIQPAKLEDSAVYLCASSSRQGGTEAFFGQGTRLTVV.

This rearrangement joins TRBV28 to TRBJ2-3; 9 nucleotides line up with TRBD2. The CDR3 has 16 residues. V lost 5 bases and J lost 4; bases outside the gene matches: 10. Per germline, CDR1 MDHEN and CDR2 SYDVKM. The CDR3 bases are TGTGCCAGCAGTGCCGAGGTGGCGGGAGGGCCAGATACGCAGTATTTT. This encodes CASSAEVAGGPDTQYF.

The genes are TRBV5-4 and TRBJ1-3; TRBD1 is a possible D gene (6 bases). The CDR3 loop spans 18 amino acids. CDR1 and CDR2 from the germline V gene are SGHNT and YYREEE (reference sequence). V was clipped by 2 bases and J by 0 bases, with 18 bases between them. The chain's CDR3 is CASSFFMTGKSSGNTIYF. The DNA for the CDR3 is TGTGCCAGCAGCTTCTTCATGACAGGCAAAAGCTCTGGAAACACCATATATTTT.